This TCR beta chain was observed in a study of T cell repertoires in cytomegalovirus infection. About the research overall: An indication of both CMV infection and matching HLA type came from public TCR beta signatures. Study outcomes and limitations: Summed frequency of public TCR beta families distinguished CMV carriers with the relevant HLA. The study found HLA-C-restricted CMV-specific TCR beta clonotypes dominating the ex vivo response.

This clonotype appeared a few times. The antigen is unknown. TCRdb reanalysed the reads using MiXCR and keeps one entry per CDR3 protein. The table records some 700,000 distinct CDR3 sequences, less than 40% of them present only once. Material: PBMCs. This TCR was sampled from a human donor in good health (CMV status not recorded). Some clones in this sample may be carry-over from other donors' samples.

CDR3 nucleotides: TGTGCCAGCAGCAGGGGACAGGGAGATAGCAATCAGCCCCAGCATTTT. It translates to CASSRGQGDSNQPQHF. The chain combines TRBV5-6 with TRBJ1-5; the match to TRBD1 covers 9 bases. CDR3 length: 16 amino acids. The germline V gene encodes CDR1 SGHDT and CDR2 YYEEEE. Trimming took 4 bases from V and 0 from J; bases not matched to a gene: 5.